This TCR beta chain emerged from a study of blood T cell repertoires in COVID-19. The protocol was immunoSEQ multiplex PCR, while the TCRdb copy is restricted to in-frame clones and leaves out a portion. This sample carries 170,000 or so clones, approximately 85% of them seen once, and the ten largest clones take about 9.4%. Material: PBMCs or T cells enriched from blood (not recorded which). The source is a woman younger than 35 who had recovered from COVID-19.

The CDR3 loop is CSVETGTSVYEQYF. CDR3 nucleotides: TGCAGCGTTGAAACCGGGACATCTGTATACGAGCAGTACTTC. The V gene is TRBV29-1, the J gene TRBJ2-7; D might be TRBD1 (6 bases). Trimming took off 2 bases at V and 4 bases at J, with 15 bases between the two ends. Germline assignment: CDR1 SQVTM and CDR2 ANQGSEA. This CDR3 spans 14 amino acids.